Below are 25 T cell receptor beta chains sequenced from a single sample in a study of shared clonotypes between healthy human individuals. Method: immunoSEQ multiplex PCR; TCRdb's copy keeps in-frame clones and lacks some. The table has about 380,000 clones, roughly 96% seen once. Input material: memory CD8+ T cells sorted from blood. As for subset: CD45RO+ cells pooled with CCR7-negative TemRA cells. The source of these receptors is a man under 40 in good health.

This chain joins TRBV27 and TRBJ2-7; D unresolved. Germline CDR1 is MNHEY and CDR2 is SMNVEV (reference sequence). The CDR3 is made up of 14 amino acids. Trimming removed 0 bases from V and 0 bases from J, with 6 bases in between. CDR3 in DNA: TGTGCCAGCAGTTTATCTATCAGCTCCTACGAGCAGTACTTC. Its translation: CASSLSISSYEQYF.

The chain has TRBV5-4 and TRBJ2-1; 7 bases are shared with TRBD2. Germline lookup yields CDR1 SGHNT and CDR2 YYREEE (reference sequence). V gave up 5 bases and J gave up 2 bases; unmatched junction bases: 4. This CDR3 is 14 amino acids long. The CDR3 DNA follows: TGTGCCAGCAGTCCCGGGACTACCTACAATGAGCAGTTCTTC. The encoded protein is CASSPGTTYNEQFF.

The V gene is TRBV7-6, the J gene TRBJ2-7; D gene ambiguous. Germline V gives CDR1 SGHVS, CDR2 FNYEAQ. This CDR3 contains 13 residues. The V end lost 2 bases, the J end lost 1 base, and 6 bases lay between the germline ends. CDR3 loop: CASSLFQSYEQYF. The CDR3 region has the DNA TGTGCCAGCAGCTTATTTCAGTCCTACGAGCAGTACTTC.

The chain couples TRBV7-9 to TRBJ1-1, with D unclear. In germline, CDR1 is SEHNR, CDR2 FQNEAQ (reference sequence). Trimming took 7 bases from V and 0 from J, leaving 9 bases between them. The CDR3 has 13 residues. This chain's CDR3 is CASILTLNTEAFF. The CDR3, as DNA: TGTGCCAGCATCCTGACCCTGAACACTGAAGCTTTCTTT.

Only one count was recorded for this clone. For the CDR3, the DNA is TGTGCCAGCAGTTTGATGGCTAGCGGACGAGATACGCAGTATTTT. It yields the protein CASSLMASGRDTQYF. J is TRBJ2-3 and V is TRBV28, with 7 bases aligning to TRBD2. CDR3 length: 15 residues. Trimming at V came to 3 bases and at J to 5 bases, leaving 8 bases not matched to a gene. CDR1 is MDHEN and CDR2 is SYDVKM in the germline V gene. Supplemented by reference TRBV28 and TRBJ2-3, the full variable domain reads DVKVTQSSRYLVKRTGEKVFLECVQDMDHENMFWYRQDPGLGLRLIYFSYDVKMKEKGDIPEGYSVSREKKERFSLILESASTNQTSMYLCASSLMASGRDTQYFGPGTRLTVL.

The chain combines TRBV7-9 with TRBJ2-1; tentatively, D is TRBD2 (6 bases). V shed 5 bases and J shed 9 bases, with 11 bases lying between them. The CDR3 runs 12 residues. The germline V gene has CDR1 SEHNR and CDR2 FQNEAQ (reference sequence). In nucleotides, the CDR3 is TGTGCCAGCAGCGGGGGGTCGGGTGAGCAGTTCTTC. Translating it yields CASSGGSGEQFF.

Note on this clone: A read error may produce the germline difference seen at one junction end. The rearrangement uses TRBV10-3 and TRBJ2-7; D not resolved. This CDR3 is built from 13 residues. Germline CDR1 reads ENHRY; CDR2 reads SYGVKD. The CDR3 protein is CAISVDTTYGQYF. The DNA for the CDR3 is TGTGCCATCAGTGTTGACACAACCTACGGGCAGTACTTC.

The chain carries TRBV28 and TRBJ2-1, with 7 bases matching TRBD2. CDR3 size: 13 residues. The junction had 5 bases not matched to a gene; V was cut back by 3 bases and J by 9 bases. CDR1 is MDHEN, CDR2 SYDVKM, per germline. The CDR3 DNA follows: TGTGCCAGCAGTTTCACGGGAGGAGGTGAGCAGTTCTTC. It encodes CASSFTGGGEQFF.

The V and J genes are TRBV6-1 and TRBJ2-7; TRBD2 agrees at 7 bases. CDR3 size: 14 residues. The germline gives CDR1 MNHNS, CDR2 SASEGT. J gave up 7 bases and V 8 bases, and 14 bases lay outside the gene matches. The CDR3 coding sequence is TGTGCCAGCCATCTGACTCGACTAGCAGGAGAGCAGTACTTC. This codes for CASHLTRLAGEQYF.

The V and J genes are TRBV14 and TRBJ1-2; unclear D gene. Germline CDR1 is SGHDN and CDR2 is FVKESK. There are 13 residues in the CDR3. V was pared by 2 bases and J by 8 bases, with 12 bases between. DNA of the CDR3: TGTGCCAGCAGCCAACTTGCGGTTTTGGGCTACACCTTC. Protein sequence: CASSQLAVLGYTF.

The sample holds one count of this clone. The DNA of the CDR3 is TGTGCTAGTGGTTTGGTACCCCTAGCGGGTGGCACCGGGGAGCTGTTTTTT. The encoded protein is CASGLVPLAGGTGELFF. J is TRBJ2-2 and V is TRBV12-5; TRBD2 aligns across 8 bases. There are 17 residues in the CDR3. Germline V gene sequence: CDR1 LGHNT, CDR2 FRNRAP. V lost 0 bases, J lost 4 bases, and 7 bases stayed unmatched.

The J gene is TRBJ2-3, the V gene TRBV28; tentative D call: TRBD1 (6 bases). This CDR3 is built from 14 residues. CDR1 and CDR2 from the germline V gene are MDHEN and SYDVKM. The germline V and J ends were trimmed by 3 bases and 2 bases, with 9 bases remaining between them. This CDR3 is CASSLGHPTDTQYF. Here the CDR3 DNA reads TGTGCCAGCAGTTTGGGACACCCCACAGATACGCAGTATTTT.

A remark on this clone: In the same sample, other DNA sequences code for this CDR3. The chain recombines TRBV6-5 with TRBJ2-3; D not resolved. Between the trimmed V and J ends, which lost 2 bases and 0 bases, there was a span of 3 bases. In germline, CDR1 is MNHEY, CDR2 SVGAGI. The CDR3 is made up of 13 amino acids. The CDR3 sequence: CASSYGSTDTQYF. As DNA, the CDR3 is TGTGCCAGCAGTTACGGAAGCACAGATACGCAGTATTTT.

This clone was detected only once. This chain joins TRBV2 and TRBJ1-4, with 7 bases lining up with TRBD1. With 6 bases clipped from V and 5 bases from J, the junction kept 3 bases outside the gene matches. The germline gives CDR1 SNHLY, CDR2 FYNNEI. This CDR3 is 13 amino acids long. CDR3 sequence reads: CASSGTANEKLFF. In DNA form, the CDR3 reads TGTGCCAGCAGCGGGACAGCCAATGAAAAACTGTTTTTT.

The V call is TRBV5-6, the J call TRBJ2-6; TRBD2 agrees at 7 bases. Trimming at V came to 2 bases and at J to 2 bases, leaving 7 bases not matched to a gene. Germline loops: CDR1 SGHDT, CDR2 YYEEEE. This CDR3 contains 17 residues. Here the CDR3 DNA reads TGTGCCAGCAGCTTCCCTATTGCGGGAGCTGGGGCCAACGTCCTGACTTTC. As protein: CASSFPIAGAGANVLTF. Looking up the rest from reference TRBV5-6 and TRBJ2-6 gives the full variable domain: DAGVTQSPTHLIKTRGQQVTLRCSPKSGHDTVSWYQQALGQGPQFIFQYYEEEERQRGNFPDRFSGHQFPNYSSELNVNALLLGDSALYLCASSFPIAGAGANVLTFGAGSRLTVL.

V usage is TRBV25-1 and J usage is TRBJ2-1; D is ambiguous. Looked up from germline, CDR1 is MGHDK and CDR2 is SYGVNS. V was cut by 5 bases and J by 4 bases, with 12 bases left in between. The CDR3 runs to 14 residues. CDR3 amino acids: CASSPSTGYNEQFF. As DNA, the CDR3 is TGTGCCAGCAGTCCCTCCACGGGTTACAATGAGCAGTTCTTC.

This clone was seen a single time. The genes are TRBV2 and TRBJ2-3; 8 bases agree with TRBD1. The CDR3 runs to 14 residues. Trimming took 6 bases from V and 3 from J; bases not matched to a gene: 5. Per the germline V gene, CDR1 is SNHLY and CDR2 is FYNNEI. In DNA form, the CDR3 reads TGTGCCAGCAGAGGACAGGGACAGACAGATACGCAGTATTTT. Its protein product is CASRGQGQTDTQYF.

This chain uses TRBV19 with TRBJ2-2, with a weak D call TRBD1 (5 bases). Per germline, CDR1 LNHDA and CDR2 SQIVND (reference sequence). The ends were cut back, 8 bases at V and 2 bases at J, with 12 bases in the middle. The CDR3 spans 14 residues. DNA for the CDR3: TGTGCCAGTCGCCCCACAGGAAACACCGGGGAGCTGTTTTTT. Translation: CASRPTGNTGELFF.

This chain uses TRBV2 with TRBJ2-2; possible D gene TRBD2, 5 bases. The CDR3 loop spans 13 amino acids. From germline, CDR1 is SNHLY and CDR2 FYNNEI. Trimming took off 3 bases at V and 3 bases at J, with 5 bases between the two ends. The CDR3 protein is CASSEDYTGELFF. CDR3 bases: TGTGCCAGCAGTGAGGACTACACCGGGGAGCTGTTTTTT.

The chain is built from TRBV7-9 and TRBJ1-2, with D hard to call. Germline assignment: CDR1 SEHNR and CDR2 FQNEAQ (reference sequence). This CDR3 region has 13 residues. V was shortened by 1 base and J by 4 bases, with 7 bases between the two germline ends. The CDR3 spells CASSLDQFYGYTF. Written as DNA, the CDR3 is TGTGCCAGCAGCTTAGACCAGTTCTATGGCTACACCTTC.

The CDR3 DNA sequence: TGCGCCAGCAGGTGGGAGGGTAGAGATACGCAGTATTTT. The encoded protein is CASRWEGRDTQYF. The rearrangement joins TRBV5-1 to TRBJ2-3, with 7 bases aligning to TRBD2. Germline CDR1 reads SGHRS; CDR2 reads YFSETQ. This CDR3 is 13 amino acids long. The V and J ends lost 5 bases and 5 bases, in that order; junction bases with no gene match: 5.

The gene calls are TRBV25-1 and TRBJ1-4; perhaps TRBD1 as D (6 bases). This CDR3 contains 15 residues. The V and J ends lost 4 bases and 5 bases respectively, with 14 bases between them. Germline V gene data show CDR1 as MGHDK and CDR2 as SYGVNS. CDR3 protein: CASSAGGLANEKLFF. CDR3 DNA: TGTGCCAGCAGTGCGGGGGGCCTGGCCAATGAAAAACTGTTTTTT.

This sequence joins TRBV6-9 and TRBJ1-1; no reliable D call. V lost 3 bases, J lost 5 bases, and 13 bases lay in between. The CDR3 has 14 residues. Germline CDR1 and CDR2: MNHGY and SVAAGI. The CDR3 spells CASSYKAGGTEAFF. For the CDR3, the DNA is TGTGCCAGCAGTTACAAGGCAGGCGGAACTGAAGCTTTCTTT.

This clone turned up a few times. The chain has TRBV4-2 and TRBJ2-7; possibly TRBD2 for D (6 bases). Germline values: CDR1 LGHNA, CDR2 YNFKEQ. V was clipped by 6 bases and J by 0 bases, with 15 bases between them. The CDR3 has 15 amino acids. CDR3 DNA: TGTGCCAGCAGGCCAATAGCGGACTCCTCCTACGAGCAGTACTTC. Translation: CASRPIADSSYEQYF.

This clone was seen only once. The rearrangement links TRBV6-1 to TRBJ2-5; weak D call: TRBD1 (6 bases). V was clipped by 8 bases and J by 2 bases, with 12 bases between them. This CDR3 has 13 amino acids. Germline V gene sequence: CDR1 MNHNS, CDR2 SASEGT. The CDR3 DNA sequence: TGTGCCAGCGAACCAGGGGCGCAAGAGACCCAGTACTTC. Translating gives CASEPGAQETQYF.